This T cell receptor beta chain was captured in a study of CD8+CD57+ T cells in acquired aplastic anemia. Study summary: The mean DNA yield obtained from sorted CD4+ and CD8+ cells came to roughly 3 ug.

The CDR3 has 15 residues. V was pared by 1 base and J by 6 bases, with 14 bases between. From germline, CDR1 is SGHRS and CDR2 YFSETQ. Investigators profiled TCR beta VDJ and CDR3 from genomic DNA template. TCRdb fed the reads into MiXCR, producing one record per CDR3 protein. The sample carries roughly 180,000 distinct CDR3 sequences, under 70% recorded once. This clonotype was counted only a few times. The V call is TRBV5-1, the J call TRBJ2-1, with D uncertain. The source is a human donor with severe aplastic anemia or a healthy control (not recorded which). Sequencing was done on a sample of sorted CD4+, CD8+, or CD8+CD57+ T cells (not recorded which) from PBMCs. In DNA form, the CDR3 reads TGCGCCAGCAGCTTGATCGGACCCAACACCAATGAGCAGTTCTTC. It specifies CASSLIGPNTNEQFF. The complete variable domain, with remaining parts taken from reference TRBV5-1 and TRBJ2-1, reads KAGVTQTPRYLIKTRGQQVTLSCSPISGHRSVSWYQQTPGQGLQFLFEYFSETQRNKGNFPGRFSGRQFSNSRSEMNVSTLELGDSALYLCASSLIGPNTNEQFFGPGTRLTVL.